The T cell receptor beta chain under discussion was sequenced for a study of T cells after yellow fever vaccination. This clonotype was recorded at least ten times. The ends were cut back, 4 bases at V and 8 bases at J, with 17 bases in the middle. The CDR3 is 13 amino acids. Germline CDR1 and CDR2: DFQATT and SNEGSKA (reference sequence). TCRdb passed the 5' RACE reads through MiXCR, listing each CDR3 protein once. The sample lists roughly 190,000 distinct CDR3 sequences, 9.5% to 11% occurring once. The sequence was obtained from a young man who received the YFV17D yellow fever vaccine. The sample in question was CD8+ T cells sorted from PBMCs, obtained 15 days after the yellow fever booster vaccination. The V and J genes are TRBV20-1 and TRBJ1-2; perhaps TRBD1 as D (6 bases). CDR3 loop: CSATGGGAEGYTF. As DNA, the CDR3 is TGCAGTGCTACTGGGGGGGGCGCGGAAGGCTACACCTTC.